This is a list of T cell receptor beta chains from one sample in a study of T cells in Graves' hyperthyroidism and ophthalmopathy. TCRdb used MiXCR to reprocess the multiplex PCR reads, holding one entry per CDR3 protein. Here the sample spans about half a million distinct CDR3 sequences, about 20% being singletons. Sequencing was done on a sample of blood. These receptors were collected from a woman between 70 and 85 years old with Graves' ophthalmopathy. Both conserved end residues are trimmed from each CDR3. Fields, in order: V gene, D gene, CDR3 length, J gene, CDR3 protein. The D gene is left open where the match is weak.

v_call: TRBV6-2/TRBV6-3
d_call: TRBD2
cdr3_length: 14
j_call: TRBJ2-1
cdr3_aa: ASSWVTSDPSDEQF

v_call: TRBV5-1
d_call: -
cdr3_length: 13
j_call: TRBJ1-2
cdr3_aa: ASSELVGGDGGYT

v_call: TRBV24-1
d_call: TRBD2
cdr3_length: 13
j_call: TRBJ2-7
cdr3_aa: ATSDGATSGYEQY

v_call: TRBV5-5
d_call: -
cdr3_length: 12
j_call: TRBJ2-5
cdr3_aa: ASSLTRGKETQY

v_call: TRBV20-1
d_call: -
cdr3_length: 10
j_call: TRBJ1-5
cdr3_aa: SGALGYQPQH

v_call: TRBV10-3
d_call: TRBD2
cdr3_length: 14
j_call: TRBJ2-3
cdr3_aa: AITELAGQYTDTQY

v_call: TRBV6-6
d_call: -
cdr3_length: 14
j_call: TRBJ1-3
cdr3_aa: ASSYSRMGLGDTIY

v_call: TRBV28
d_call: -
cdr3_length: 13
j_call: TRBJ2-1
cdr3_aa: ATSFGTWSYNEQF

v_call: TRBV10-3
d_call: -
cdr3_length: 10
j_call: TRBJ1-1
cdr3_aa: AISGPETEAF

v_call: TRBV5-1
d_call: -
cdr3_length: 13
j_call: TRBJ2-1
cdr3_aa: ASSEAGSVYNEQF

v_call: TRBV12-3/TRBV12-4
d_call: -
cdr3_length: 12
j_call: TRBJ1-2
cdr3_aa: ASSLRAVDYGYT

v_call: TRBV11-2
d_call: TRBD1
cdr3_length: 15
j_call: TRBJ1-6
cdr3_aa: ASSLKPGQGAGSPLH

v_call: TRBV5-8
d_call: TRBD2
cdr3_length: 14
j_call: TRBJ2-1
cdr3_aa: ASSLWGLAGVNEQF

v_call: TRBV2
d_call: TRBD2
cdr3_length: 15
j_call: TRBJ2-5
cdr3_aa: ASSTGTSGRGQETQY

v_call: TRBV3-1
d_call: -
cdr3_length: 12
j_call: TRBJ1-6
cdr3_aa: ASSQWGGNSPLH

v_call: TRBV24-1
d_call: -
cdr3_length: 12
j_call: TRBJ1-1
cdr3_aa: ATSGSGPNTEAF

v_call: TRBV10-3
d_call: -
cdr3_length: 13
j_call: TRBJ2-5
cdr3_aa: AISESIQGQGTQY

v_call: TRBV28
d_call: -
cdr3_length: 10
j_call: TRBJ2-1
cdr3_aa: ASSRKGYEQF

v_call: TRBV12-3/TRBV12-4
d_call: TRBD1
cdr3_length: 9
j_call: TRBJ1-2
cdr3_aa: ASSFGTEGT

v_call: TRBV9
d_call: -
cdr3_length: 12
j_call: TRBJ1-6
cdr3_aa: TSSETDYNSPLH

v_call: TRBV20-1
d_call: TRBD1
cdr3_length: 15
j_call: TRBJ2-7
cdr3_aa: SARRGIPGQGGNEQY

v_call: TRBV10-3
d_call: -
cdr3_length: 12
j_call: TRBJ1-5
cdr3_aa: AISESRTVQPQH

v_call: TRBV28
d_call: TRBD2
cdr3_length: 12
j_call: TRBJ2-7
cdr3_aa: ASRPGLASLEQY

v_call: TRBV14
d_call: -
cdr3_length: 16
j_call: TRBJ2-1
cdr3_aa: ASSLRGGLGGKSDEQF

v_call: TRBV4-3
d_call: TRBD1
cdr3_length: 12
j_call: TRBJ1-2
cdr3_aa: ASSQEPGGDGYT

v_call: TRBV29-1
d_call: -
cdr3_length: 14
j_call: TRBJ2-7
cdr3_aa: SVVTFSGSPGGEQY

v_call: TRBV6-1
d_call: TRBD1
cdr3_length: 13
j_call: TRBJ2-7
cdr3_aa: ASSRGTGVGYEQY

v_call: TRBV2
d_call: -
cdr3_length: 12
j_call: TRBJ1-3
cdr3_aa: ASRQFSSGNTIY

v_call: TRBV2
d_call: -
cdr3_length: 12
j_call: TRBJ1-2
cdr3_aa: ASSLRGGNYGYT

v_call: TRBV15
d_call: -
cdr3_length: 13
j_call: TRBJ2-1
cdr3_aa: ATSRGWRTYNEQF

v_call: TRBV3-1
d_call: -
cdr3_length: 11
j_call: TRBJ2-3
cdr3_aa: ASSSPPTDTQY

v_call: TRBV7-6
d_call: -
cdr3_length: 13
j_call: TRBJ1-2
cdr3_aa: ASSLQGSGNSGYT

v_call: TRBV6-1
d_call: TRBD1
cdr3_length: 14
j_call: TRBJ1-2
cdr3_aa: ASRPWQTGGSYGYT

v_call: TRBV7-2
d_call: -
cdr3_length: 12
j_call: TRBJ2-2
cdr3_aa: ASSPSGGYGELF

v_call: TRBV20-1
d_call: -
cdr3_length: 12
j_call: TRBJ2-1
cdr3_aa: SAPDYPSYNEQF

v_call: TRBV30
d_call: -
cdr3_length: 13
j_call: TRBJ2-3
cdr3_aa: AWSAGTYGTDTQY

v_call: TRBV7-9
d_call: TRBD2
cdr3_length: 14
j_call: TRBJ2-3
cdr3_aa: ASSLRGTSGSIAQY

v_call: TRBV3-1
d_call: TRBD2
cdr3_length: 14
j_call: TRBJ2-3
cdr3_aa: ASSALTAGVSDTQY

v_call: TRBV3-1
d_call: -
cdr3_length: 15
j_call: TRBJ2-1
cdr3_aa: ASSQVRRLSSYNEQF

v_call: TRBV20-1
d_call: TRBD2
cdr3_length: 12
j_call: TRBJ2-7
cdr3_aa: SAQGTSGSYEQY

v_call: TRBV7-9
d_call: -
cdr3_length: 15
j_call: TRBJ2-1
cdr3_aa: ASSLSVLQVSYNEQF

v_call: TRBV5-1
d_call: TRBD1
cdr3_length: 13
j_call: TRBJ1-4
cdr3_aa: ASSAGDRVIEKLF

v_call: TRBV5-6
d_call: TRBD1
cdr3_length: 14
j_call: TRBJ1-5
cdr3_aa: ASSALRDRGHQPQH

v_call: TRBV9
d_call: -
cdr3_length: 14
j_call: TRBJ2-2
cdr3_aa: ASSPLQPANTGELF

v_call: TRBV5-1
d_call: TRBD2
cdr3_length: 13
j_call: TRBJ2-3
cdr3_aa: ASSLAAGGPDTQY

v_call: TRBV28
d_call: TRBD1
cdr3_length: 13
j_call: TRBJ1-2
cdr3_aa: ASSSMGQGNYGYT

v_call: TRBV7-2
d_call: -
cdr3_length: 13
j_call: TRBJ1-3
cdr3_aa: ASSLWRYSGNTIY

v_call: TRBV29-1
d_call: -
cdr3_length: 14
j_call: TRBJ2-1
cdr3_aa: SVGGISAGMHNEQF

v_call: TRBV5-5
d_call: TRBD1
cdr3_length: 12
j_call: TRBJ1-1
cdr3_aa: ASSWDRGPLEAF

v_call: TRBV27
d_call: TRBD2
cdr3_length: 12
j_call: TRBJ2-4
cdr3_aa: ASSSPSGKNIQY

v_call: TRBV20-1
d_call: -
cdr3_length: 12
j_call: TRBJ2-2
cdr3_aa: SARGQINTGELF

v_call: TRBV6-2/TRBV6-3
d_call: TRBD2
cdr3_length: 13
j_call: TRBJ2-1
cdr3_aa: ASNDGAGAGYEQF

v_call: TRBV7-2
d_call: -
cdr3_length: 12
j_call: TRBJ1-1
cdr3_aa: ASSSPPVNTEAF

v_call: TRBV12-5
d_call: TRBD1
cdr3_length: 12
j_call: TRBJ1-1
cdr3_aa: ASGLGTGGFEAF

v_call: TRBV3-1
d_call: TRBD2
cdr3_length: 16
j_call: TRBJ2-1
cdr3_aa: ASSQATRSSGRANEQF

v_call: TRBV2
d_call: -
cdr3_length: 10
j_call: TRBJ2-7
cdr3_aa: ASSPEPYEQY

v_call: TRBV7-3
d_call: -
cdr3_length: 11
j_call: TRBJ2-2
cdr3_aa: ASRSQNTGELF